This T cell receptor beta chain was documented in a study of blood T cell repertoires in COVID-19. Produced via immunoSEQ multiplex PCR; TCRdb's table is partial and in-frame only. Of 25,000 to 35,000 clones listed, around 72% are singletons. V was trimmed by 3 bases and J by 9 bases, leaving 21 bases between them. The germline V gene has CDR1 SEHNR and CDR2 FQNEAQ (reference sequence). The length of the CDR3 is 16 residues. Sequencing was carried out using peripheral blood. The source is a boy aged 2 to 10 with active or convalescent COVID-19. The rearrangement uses TRBV7-9 and TRBJ2-1, with TRBD2 as a possible D gene (7 bases). The CDR3 nucleotides are TGTGCCAGCAGCTTCTCACCCCTCGGAGGGGGGGGTGAGCAGTTCTTC. Its protein product is CASSFSPLGGGGEQFF.